This entry lists 31 T cell receptor beta chains sequenced from one sample in a study of T cell clonotyping in hematopoietic cell transplantation. Method: immunoSEQ multiplex PCR; TCRdb's copy keeps in-frame clones and lacks some. The table shows 30,000 or so clones, with about 94% occurring only once. Sequenced material: PBMCs, taken 100 days after allogeneic stem cell transplant. The receptor set was obtained from a female patient aged 50-59 years who had an allogeneic stem cell transplant from a related donor, so the T cells may come from the graft donor. Some clones in this sample may be carry-over from other donors' samples.

The V call is TRBV7-9, the J call TRBJ2-7; 8 positions agree with TRBD2. Germline trimming cut 2 bases from V and 2 bases from J; bases unmatched to any gene: 5. Germline CDR1 and CDR2: SEHNR and FQNEAQ (reference sequence). The CDR3 extends over 15 amino acids. CDR3 sequence (DNA): TGTGCCAGCAGCTTAAACAACGGGGGGGCCTACGAGCAGTACTTC. Its translation: CASSLNNGGAYEQYF.

The CDR3 loop reads CASSQETGIYGYTF. The CDR3 DNA is TGCGCCAGCAGCCAAGAGACAGGGATCTATGGCTACACCTTC. This rearrangement joins TRBV4-3 to TRBJ1-2; 7 bases are shared with TRBD1. V lost 0 bases and J lost 4; bases outside the gene matches: 2. This CDR3 is 14 amino acids long. Germline V gene lookup returns CDR1 LGHNA and CDR2 YSLEER.

This chain connects TRBV19 to TRBJ2-7; tentatively, D is TRBD1 or TRBD2 (6 bases each). Per germline, CDR1 LNHDA and CDR2 SQIVND (reference sequence). V was trimmed by 5 bases and J by 11 bases, leaving 19 bases between them. The CDR3 contains 13 residues. CDR3 bases: TGTGCCAGTAGTCCCTCCATGGGGGGACAAGAGTACTTC. It codes for CASSPSMGGQEYF.

The V call is TRBV4-1, the J call TRBJ2-3, with unresolved D. V gave up 4 bases and J gave up 0 bases, with 17 bases separating them. The CDR3 spans 17 residues. CDR1 and CDR2 (germline): MGHRA, YSYEKL. The CDR3 nucleotides read TGCGCCAGCAGCCGAAGGCCAGTCACCATTAGCACAGATACGCAGTATTTT. Protein: CASSRRPVTISTDTQYF.

Only one count was recorded for this clone. This chain uses TRBV6-5 with TRBJ2-7; D is possibly TRBD1 or TRBD2 (6 bases each). V was clipped by 7 bases and J by 4 bases, with 17 bases between them. Germline CDR1 and CDR2: MNHEY and SVGAGI. There are 14 residues in the CDR3. The DNA for the CDR3 is TGTGCCAGCACCCGAGTGGGGGGCCCTTACGAGCAGTACTTC. Amino acids: CASTRVGGPYEQYF.

The rearrangement joins TRBV29-1 to TRBJ2-1; D ambiguous. CDR1 is SQVTM and CDR2 is ANQGSEA in the germline V gene. Trimming took off 1 base at V and 4 bases at J, with 11 bases between the two ends. The CDR3 has 14 residues. DNA of the CDR3: TGCAGCGTTGAAGGGCTCTTCCTTTACAATGAGCAGTTCTTC. Protein product: CSVEGLFLYNEQFF.

V usage is TRBV5-1 and J usage is TRBJ2-2; D gene unclear. V was trimmed by 1 base and J by 6 bases, leaving 13 bases between them. Germline V gives CDR1 SGHRS, CDR2 YFSETQ. The CDR3 contains 15 residues. CDR3: CASSLRGDVAGELFF. The CDR3 bases are TGCGCCAGCAGCTTGCGTGGGGATGTGGCCGGGGAGCTGTTTTTT.

J is TRBJ2-5 and V is TRBV5-1, with D hard to call. V lost 0 bases, J lost 5 bases, and 11 bases lay in between. The CDR3 is made up of 14 amino acids. Germline lookup yields CDR1 SGHRS and CDR2 YFSETQ. The CDR3 nucleotides read TGCGCCAGCAGCTTGGGGGCCCTCGGGGAGACCCAGTACTTC. It yields the protein CASSLGALGETQYF.

The J gene is TRBJ1-6, the V gene TRBV7-2; D gene uncertain. This CDR3 is built from 16 residues. Per germline, CDR1 SGHTA and CDR2 FQGNSA. Trimming cost V 4 bases and J 7 bases, with 17 bases left between them. The CDR3 protein is CASSSPGPYGNSPLHF. Written as DNA, the CDR3 is TGTGCCAGCAGCTCGCCCGGACCGTATGGGAATTCACCCCTCCACTTT.

The CDR3 nucleotides are TGTGCCAGCAGCTTCGTCCCGTCTAGCAGGAAGGATACGCAGTATTTT. Its translation: CASSFVPSSRKDTQYF. The rearrangement joins TRBV7-2 to TRBJ2-3; perhaps TRBD2 as D (5 bases). This CDR3 has 16 amino acids. The germline V gene has CDR1 SGHTA and CDR2 FQGNSA. Deletions cut 3 bases from V and 6 bases from J, with 19 bases between.

The rearrangement links TRBV2 to TRBJ2-7; perhaps TRBD1 as D (5 bases). V shed 7 bases and J shed 2 bases, with 12 bases lying between them. There are 13 residues in the CDR3. Germline CDR1 is SNHLY and CDR2 is FYNNEI. The CDR3 nucleotides read TGTGCCAGCAACCCGCAGGGTGCCTACGAGCAGTACTTC. It encodes CASNPQGAYEQYF.

The sample holds a few counts of this clone. This chain links TRBV19 with TRBJ1-1; a weak D match, TRBD1 (6 bases). V was cut by 5 bases and J by 10 bases, with 23 bases left in between. Germline-derived CDR1 and CDR2 are LNHDA and SQIVND (reference sequence). The CDR3 covers 15 residues. The CDR3 DNA is TGTGCCAGTAGTCATTACTCGGACAGCCGTTCCGGAGCTTTCTTT. Translating it yields CASSHYSDSRSGAFF.

The chain couples TRBV19 to TRBJ2-1, with D perhaps assigned TRBD1 or TRBD2 (5 bases each). The CDR3 is made up of 15 amino acids. With 6 bases removed from V and 5 bases from J, the gap between germline ends came to 17 bases. Looked up from germline, CDR1 is LNHDA and CDR2 is SQIVND (reference sequence). This CDR3 is CASRTGPLEHNEQFF. DNA for the CDR3: TGTGCCAGTAGGACGGGACCACTGGAACACAATGAGCAGTTCTTC.

This rearrangement joins TRBV19 to TRBJ1-1; 9 bases match TRBD1. The V segment lost 8 bases and the J segment 5 bases; nucleotides outside the gene matches: 6. This CDR3 is 13 amino acids long. Per the germline V gene, CDR1 is LNHDA and CDR2 is SQIVND (reference sequence). Here the CDR3 DNA reads TGTGCCAGTTCCGGACAGGGGAGGACTGAAGCTTTCTTT. It specifies CASSGQGRTEAFF.

J is TRBJ2-7 and V is TRBV6-6, with D perhaps matching TRBD1 (6 bases). CDR1 is MNHNY, CDR2 SVGAGI, per germline (reference sequence). The CDR3 loop spans 11 amino acids. The V gene lost 7 bases and the J gene lost 2 bases, with 6 bases spanning the gap. The CDR3 spells CASKGAYEQYF. The DNA for the CDR3 is TGTGCCAGCAAGGGGGCCTACGAGCAGTACTTC.

This chain connects TRBV25-1 to TRBJ2-3; 7 bases line up with TRBD1. J lost 5 bases, V lost 4 bases, and 12 bases had no gene match. The CDR3 loop spans 16 amino acids. In germline, CDR1 is MGHDK, CDR2 SYGVNS. CDR3 nucleotide sequence: TGTGCCAGCAGTGTAGCGACAGGGACGGTTCTAGATACGCAGTATTTT. It codes for CASSVATGTVLDTQYF.

This chain connects TRBV20-1 to TRBJ1-1; D unclear. The V gene lost 3 bases and the J gene lost 1 base, with 3 bases spanning the gap. CDR1 is DFQATT and CDR2 is SNEGSKA in the germline V gene (reference sequence). The CDR3 length is 11 residues. The CDR3 spells CSARGNTEAFF. In nucleotides, the CDR3 is TGCAGTGCTAGGGGGAACACTGAAGCTTTCTTT.

In nucleotides, the CDR3 is TGCAGCGTTGAGCAAAGGAACGATGAAAAACTGTTTTTT. It is translated as CSVEQRNDEKLFF. The chain carries TRBV29-1 and TRBJ1-4; D uncertain. The germline V gene encodes CDR1 SQVTM and CDR2 ANQGSEA. V gave up 3 bases and J gave up 6 bases, with 11 bases separating them. This CDR3 region has 13 residues. The full variable domain, rest sourced from reference TRBV29-1 and TRBJ1-4, is SAVISQKPSRDICQRGTSLTIQCQVDSQVTMMFWYRQQPGQSLTLIATANQGSEATYESGFVIDKFPISRPNLTFSTLTVSNMSPEDSSIYLCSVEQRNDEKLFFGSGTQLSVL.

The V call is TRBV2, the J call TRBJ2-7; D gene uncertain. V was trimmed by 4 bases and J by 5 bases, leaving 21 bases between them. The CDR3 has 16 amino acids. Germline V gene sequence: CDR1 SNHLY, CDR2 FYNNEI. CDR3 sequence: CASSGVIVAPSDEQYF. The CDR3 DNA follows: TGTGCCAGCAGTGGGGTCATCGTGGCACCCTCGGACGAGCAGTACTTC.

V is TRBV2 and J is TRBJ1-4; the D is unclear. Trimming removed 8 bases from V and 4 bases from J, with 14 bases in between. This CDR3 contains 14 residues. In germline, CDR1 is SNHLY, CDR2 FYNNEI. The chain's CDR3 is CASRLQSNNEKLFF. As DNA, the CDR3 is TGTGCCAGCCGGCTACAGAGCAATAATGAAAAACTGTTTTTT.

The V gene is TRBV11-3, the J gene TRBJ1-1; D may be TRBD1 (5 bases). Germline CDR1 and CDR2: SGHNT and YENEEA. The CDR3 extends over 15 amino acids. V lost 2 bases to trimming and J lost 0 bases, with 10 bases between them. CDR3 sequence: CASSLRGQLNTEAFF. The CDR3 coding sequence is TGTGCCAGCAGCTTAAGGGGCCAGCTGAACACTGAAGCTTTCTTT.

The genes are TRBV4-2 and TRBJ1-4, with D uncertain. This CDR3 comprises 13 residues. Trimming stripped 1 base from V and 7 bases from J, with 7 bases between. Germline-derived CDR1 and CDR2 are LGHNA and YNFKEQ. CDR3 sequence: CASSQGWGEKLFF. The DNA of the CDR3 is TGTGCCAGCAGCCAAGGGTGGGGTGAAAAACTGTTTTTT.

This clone occurred once. The chain recombines TRBV19 with TRBJ1-2, with D possibly TRBD1 on 5 matching bases. Germline CDR1 and CDR2: LNHDA and SQIVND (reference sequence). V dropped 3 bases and J dropped 4 bases, with 27 bases sitting between them. The CDR3 runs to 19 residues. The CDR3, as DNA: TGTGCCAGTAGTATCGGGTTGGGGACGGAAGGCCAAGGGACCTATGGCTACACCTTC. Its protein product is CASSIGLGTEGQGTYGYTF. The full variable domain, with the rest looked up from reference TRBV19 and TRBJ1-2, is DGGITQSPKYLFRKEGQNVTLSCEQNLNHDAMYWYRQDPGQGLRLIYYSQIVNDFQKGDIAEGYSVSREKKESFPLTVTSAQKNPTAFYLCASSIGLGTEGQGTYGYTFGSGTRLTVV.

This chain joins TRBV19 and TRBJ1-5, with 8 nucleotides matching TRBD1. V lost 5 bases, J lost 2 bases, and 2 bases stayed unmatched. This CDR3 contains 14 residues. The germline V gene encodes CDR1 LNHDA and CDR2 SQIVND (reference sequence). Here the CDR3 DNA reads TGTGCCAGTAGTGTGACAGGGGGCAATCAGCCCCAGCATTTT. Translating it yields CASSVTGGNQPQHF.

V usage is TRBV30 and J usage is TRBJ1-5; D is undetermined. Germline values: CDR1 GTSNPN, CDR2 SVGIG (reference sequence). The CDR3 sequence is 13 residues long. Deletions cut 1 base from V and 5 bases from J, with 9 bases between. CDR3 loop: CAWSGERDQPQHF. In DNA form, the CDR3 reads TGTGCCTGGAGTGGGGAGAGGGATCAGCCCCAGCATTTT.

This chain links TRBV7-2 with TRBJ1-5; D is possibly TRBD1 (5 bases). V lost 1 base and J lost 7, with 20 bases in between. The CDR3 extends over 17 amino acids. Germline V gene sequence: CDR1 SGHTA, CDR2 FQGNSA. The CDR3 region is CASSLGVGTPKGQPQHF. The CDR3 DNA reads TGTGCCAGCAGCTTAGGAGTCGGGACCCCCAAAGGACAGCCCCAGCATTTT. The variable domain in full, completed from reference TRBV7-2 and TRBJ1-5, reads GAGVSQSPSNKVTEKGKDVELRCDPISGHTALYWYRQSLGQGLEFLIYFQGNSAPDKSGLPSDRFSAERTGGSVSTLTIQRTQQEDSAVYLCASSLGVGTPKGQPQHFGDGTRLSIL.

The chain is built from TRBV2 and TRBJ2-7; perhaps TRBD1 as D (6 bases). Trimming left V 2 bases short and J 6 bases short, with 17 bases between. CDR3 length: 15 residues. Per the germline V gene, CDR1 is SNHLY and CDR2 is FYNNEI. The CDR3 bases are TGTGCCAGCAGTGAATCAGGGGCCTATCCACCCGAGCAGTACTTC. It yields the protein CASSESGAYPPEQYF.

The chain carries TRBV27 and TRBJ2-1; 7 bases match TRBD1. CDR3 length: 14 amino acids. Germline CDR1 MNHEY, CDR2 SMNVEV (reference sequence). After removal of 6 bases from V and 13 bases from J, the junction contained 15 bases not matched to a gene. The CDR3 is CASRINSDRLGQFF. CDR3 bases: TGTGCCAGCAGGATCAATTCGGACAGGCTGGGCCAGTTCTTC.

The count of this clone is one. This chain links TRBV2 with TRBJ2-7, with no clear D. V was cut by 3 bases and J by 4 bases, with 4 bases left in between. CDR1 is SNHLY, CDR2 FYNNEI, per germline. The CDR3 has 11 residues. CDR3: CASSDRYEQYF. In DNA form, the CDR3 reads TGTGCCAGCAGTGATCGGTACGAGCAGTACTTC.

The chain is built from TRBV2 and TRBJ1-1; no clear D gene. CDR1 is SNHLY and CDR2 is FYNNEI in the germline V gene. Trimming removed 4 bases at V and 0 bases at J, with 12 bases between. The CDR3 extends over 15 amino acids. In DNA form, the CDR3 reads TGTGCCAGCAGTGGTTATGGACCCATGAACACTGAAGCTTTCTTT. Translated: CASSGYGPMNTEAFF.

The DNA for the CDR3 is TGTGCCAGCAGCTTAGGGCTAGCGAACGAGCAGTACTTC. It specifies CASSLGLANEQYF. The chain has TRBV11-2 and TRBJ2-7; TRBD2 might be the D (6 bases). Germline V gene lookup returns CDR1 SGHAT and CDR2 FQNNGV. V was shortened by 1 base and J by 5 bases, with 9 bases between the two germline ends. This CDR3 region has 13 residues.